The 11 T cell receptor beta chains listed next were all sequenced from one sample in a study of vaccination and CD4 T cells after COVID-19. Documented treatment: 10-day PBMC culture with coronavirus spike peptide pools or control peptides (ViraFEST assay). Cultured CD4+ T-cell DNA underwent Oncomine TCR Beta short-read sequencing. TCRdb re-called the PCR reads with MiXCR, one entry per CDR3 protein. The table includes around 25,000 distinct CDR3 sequences, 58% detected once. No antigen has been identified for these receptors. The sequencing input was CD4+ T cells from blood, cultured in vitro. The receptors here all came from a human donor who had recovered from COVID-19.

CDR3 coding DNA: TGTGCCAGCAGCGAAGGGACTAGCGGGAGGGCCTTAATTGAAAAGACCCAGTACTTC. Translation gives CASSEGTSGRALIEKTQYF. V gene TRBV9 combines with J gene TRBJ2-5, with 16 bases that match TRBD2. The CDR3 loop spans 19 amino acids. Germline CDR1 SGDLS, CDR2 YYNGEE. V shed 3 bases and J 6 bases; nucleotides not matched to a gene: 14.

This clonotype was found a few times. The chain links TRBV27 to TRBJ1-2; a possible D gene is TRBD1 (5 bases). V dropped 6 bases and J dropped 0 bases, with 17 bases sitting between them. Germline V CDR1 and CDR2: MNHEY, SMNVEV (reference sequence). This CDR3 has 16 residues. CDR3 sequence reads: CASRARGGTTNYGYTF. CDR3 nucleotides: TGTGCCAGCAGGGCCCGGGGGGGGACCACTAACTATGGCTACACCTTC.

The chain carries TRBV4-3 and TRBJ2-3; maybe TRBD2 (5 bases). This CDR3 comprises 13 residues. From germline, CDR1 is LGHNA and CDR2 YSLEER. The V end was cut by 1 base, the J end by 8 bases, with 10 bases between. CDR3 in DNA: TGCGCCAGCAGCCAAGTGGTCGCGGGTACGCAGTATTTT. This gives the protein CASSQVVAGTQYF.

This chain joins TRBV7-2 and TRBJ2-7, with a weak D call TRBD2 (5 bases). Germline lookup yields CDR1 SGHTA and CDR2 FQGNSA. Trimming took 2 bases from V and 0 from J, leaving 11 bases between them. The CDR3 sequence is 15 residues long. CDR3 bases: TGTGCCAGCAGCTTACGGACGGGAAGCTCCTACGAGCAGTACTTC. Amino acids: CASSLRTGSSYEQYF.

As DNA, the CDR3 is TGTGCCAGCAGCCCTTCCTACGAGCAGTACTTC. It encodes CASSPSYEQYF. The J gene is TRBJ2-7, the V gene TRBV7-2; D gene uncertain. Trimming left V 5 bases short and J 1 base short, with 3 bases between. The CDR3 is made up of 11 amino acids. In germline, CDR1 is SGHTA, CDR2 FQGNSA.

The chain carries TRBV6-2 or TRBV6-3 and TRBJ2-2; D gene ambiguous. Germline V CDR1 and CDR2: MNHEY, SVGEGT. With 7 bases removed from V and 10 bases from J, the gap between germline ends came to 10 bases. The CDR3 is made up of 11 amino acids. CDR3 loop: CASKKHEELFF. The CDR3 coding sequence is TGTGCCAGCAAGAAACATGAGGAGCTGTTTTTT.

V gene TRBV2 combines with J gene TRBJ1-2; D is unresolved. CDR1 is SNHLY and CDR2 is FYNNEI in the germline V gene. V dropped 3 bases and J dropped 6 bases, with 11 bases sitting between them. The CDR3 spans 13 residues. CDR3 loop: CASSDDLGDGYTF. Written as DNA, the CDR3 is TGTGCCAGCAGTGACGACCTCGGGGATGGCTACACCTTC.

The chain joins TRBV11-2 to TRBJ1-1; D not resolved. The V end was cut by 3 bases, the J end by 1 base, with 6 bases between. The germline CDR1 and CDR2 sequences are SGHAT and FQNNGV. This CDR3 has 13 amino acids. This CDR3 reads CASSLYGNTEAFF. CDR3 bases: TGTGCCAGCAGCTTGTACGGGAACACTGAAGCTTTCTTT.

This chain joins TRBV25-1 and TRBJ2-1, with a weak D call TRBD2 (7 bases). From germline, CDR1 is MGHDK and CDR2 SYGVNS. The V gene lost 2 bases and the J gene lost 10 bases, with 12 bases spanning the gap. The CDR3 runs 13 residues. In DNA, the CDR3 is TGTGCCAGCAGTGAAGGGAGGGGGAGGGAGCAGTTCTTC. Its translation: CASSEGRGREQFF.

This clonotype was observed a few times. The chain joins TRBV12-3 or TRBV12-4 to TRBJ2-2; no firm D call. V was pared by 3 bases and J by 1 base, with 6 bases between. This CDR3 region has 14 residues. The CDR3 protein is CASSFGGNTGELFF. CDR3 DNA sequence: TGTGCCAGCAGTTTCGGTGGGAACACCGGGGAGCTGTTTTTT.

This clonotype was counted only a few times. The chain carries TRBV20-1 and TRBJ1-1; no reliable D call. V shed 6 bases and J shed 2 bases, with 13 bases lying between them. Germline V CDR1 and CDR2: DFQATT, SNEGSKA (reference sequence). The CDR3 loop spans 13 amino acids. CDR3 coding DNA: TGCAGTGCCAGGAGACCCGAAAACACTGAAGCTTTCTTT. Translating gives CSARRPENTEAFF.